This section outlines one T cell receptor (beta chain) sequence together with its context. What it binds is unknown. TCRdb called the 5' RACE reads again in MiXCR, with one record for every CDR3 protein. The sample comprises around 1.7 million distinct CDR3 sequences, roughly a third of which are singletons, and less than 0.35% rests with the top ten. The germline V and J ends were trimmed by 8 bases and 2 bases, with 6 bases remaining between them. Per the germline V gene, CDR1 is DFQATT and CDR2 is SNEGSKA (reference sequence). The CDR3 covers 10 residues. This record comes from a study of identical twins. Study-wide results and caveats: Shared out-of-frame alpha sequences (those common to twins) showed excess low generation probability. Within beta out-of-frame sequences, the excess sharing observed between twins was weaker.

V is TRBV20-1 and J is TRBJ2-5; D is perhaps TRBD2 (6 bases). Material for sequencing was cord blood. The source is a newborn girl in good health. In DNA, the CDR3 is TGCAGTAGCGGGCAAGAGACCCAGTACTTC. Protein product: CSSGQETQYF.